What follows are 23 T cell receptor beta chains derived from one specimen sequenced in a study of T cell repertoires in cytomegalovirus infection. TCRdb re-called the reads through MiXCR, storing one row per CDR3 protein. Here the sample spans approximately 320,000 distinct CDR3 sequences, around a tenth being singletons. The material sequenced was PBMCs. These receptors came from a human donor in good health (CMV status not recorded). Some clones in this sample may be carry-over from other donors' samples.

The V and J genes are TRBV6-2 or TRBV6-3 and TRBJ2-1; the D gene could be TRBD1 or TRBD2 (5 bases each). V was pared by 2 bases and J by 4 bases, with 12 bases between. The CDR3 is 15 amino acids. Per the germline V gene, CDR1 is MNHEY and CDR2 is SVGEGT. This CDR3 is CASSYGGEGYNEQFF. In nucleotides, the CDR3 is TGTGCCAGCAGTTACGGGGGAGAGGGGTACAATGAGCAGTTCTTC.

The J gene is TRBJ2-2, the V gene TRBV12-5, with D unclear. The CDR3 is 16 residues long. V lost 0 bases, J lost 6 bases, and 14 bases lay in between. Germline CDR1 and CDR2: LGHNT and FRNRAP. This CDR3 is CASGLVIGYRAGELFF. The CDR3 bases are TGTGCTAGTGGTTTGGTGATAGGGTATCGGGCCGGGGAGCTGTTTTTT.

This clonotype showed up many times. The chain recombines TRBV7-2 with TRBJ2-5, with 8 bases matching TRBD2. Trimming removed 3 bases from V and 5 bases from J; junction bases left unmatched: 5. Looked up from germline, CDR1 is SGHTA and CDR2 is FQGNSA. The CDR3 length is 14 residues. The CDR3 bases are TGTGCCAGCAGCTTCGGGGGGGCGGGGGAGACCCAGTACTTC. As protein: CASSFGGAGETQYF.

This chain connects TRBV19 to TRBJ2-1; TRBD1 might be the D (6 bases). V was cut by 5 bases and J by 10 bases, with 15 bases left in between. This CDR3 has 13 amino acids. The germline gives CDR1 LNHDA, CDR2 SQIVND (reference sequence). The chain's CDR3 is CASSSPDRREQFF. CDR3 bases: TGTGCCAGTAGTTCCCCTGACAGGAGGGAGCAGTTCTTC.

The V gene is TRBV12-3 or TRBV12-4, the J gene TRBJ1-2; D is unresolved. V was shortened by 0 bases and J by 4 bases, with 9 bases between the two germline ends. The CDR3 runs 14 residues. The chain's CDR3 is CASSLAPQSYGYTF. The DNA of the CDR3 is TGTGCCAGCAGTTTAGCCCCACAGAGCTATGGCTACACCTTC.

This clonotype was detected only a few times. The chain employs TRBV7-9 and TRBJ1-2, with a tentative D call TRBD1 (6 bases). Germline CDR1 reads SEHNR; CDR2 reads FQNEAQ (reference sequence). Between the trimmed V and J ends, which lost 5 bases and 4 bases, there was a span of 17 bases. The CDR3 runs to 15 residues. This chain's CDR3 is CASSPGAAESYGYTF. In DNA form, the CDR3 reads TGTGCCAGCAGCCCGGGGGCGGCAGAGTCCTATGGCTACACCTTC.

The chain employs TRBV2 and TRBJ2-5; 11 positions agree with TRBD1. There are 15 residues in the CDR3. V was clipped by 8 bases and J by 2 bases; unmatched bases: 7. Germline CDR1 reads SNHLY; CDR2 reads FYNNEI. The chain's CDR3 is CASGEGTGGQETQYF. CDR3 in DNA: TGTGCCAGCGGCGAAGGGACAGGGGGACAAGAGACCCAGTACTTC. Drawing the rest from reference TRBV2 and TRBJ2-5, the complete variable domain is EPEVTQTPSHQVTQMGQEVILRCVPISNHLYFYWYRQILGQKVEFLVSFYNNEISEKSEIFDDQFSVERPDGSNFTLKIRSTKLEDSAMYFCASGEGTGGQETQYFGPGTRLLVL.

The V call is TRBV5-6, the J call TRBJ2-1, with D tentatively TRBD2 (5 bases). The CDR3 sequence is 13 residues long. Trimming took off 5 bases at V and 3 bases at J, with 9 bases between the two ends. Germline assignment: CDR1 SGHDT and CDR2 YYEEEE. The CDR3 here is CASRLVGYNEQFF. CDR3 in DNA: TGTGCCAGCAGACTAGTCGGCTACAATGAGCAGTTCTTC.

This clonotype has at least ten counts. This chain links TRBV7-2 with TRBJ2-7; TRBD1 aligns across 7 bases. V lost 4 bases and J lost 6; bases outside the gene matches: 0. The V gene's germline CDR1 is SGHTA and CDR2 FQGNSA. The CDR3 extends over 11 amino acids. The CDR3, as DNA: TGTGCCAGCAGCTGGGACAGCGAGCAGTACTTC. It translates to CASSWDSEQYF.

This clonotype was seen repeatedly, ten times or more. The V and J genes are TRBV7-2 and TRBJ1-6; 8 bases match TRBD1. V lost 3 bases to trimming and J lost 8 bases; unmatched junction nucleotides: 6. The CDR3 totals 15 residues. Germline loops: CDR1 SGHTA, CDR2 FQGNSA. CDR3 DNA: TGTGCCAGCAGCTTCGACAGGGGAGGGGATTCACCCCTCCACTTT. Its protein is CASSFDRGGDSPLHF.

The V and J genes are TRBV20-1 and TRBJ2-1; D not resolved. Trimming left V 2 bases short and J 5 bases short, with 7 bases between. The CDR3 extends over 12 amino acids. Germline V CDR1 and CDR2: DFQATT, SNEGSKA (reference sequence). The CDR3 spells CSARPPNNEQFF. CDR3 DNA sequence: TGCAGTGCTAGACCCCCTAACAATGAGCAGTTCTTC.

This clonotype was detected only a few times. This chain connects TRBV6-5 to TRBJ2-7; TRBD2 aligns across 10 bases. The V and J ends lost 6 bases and 5 bases, in that order; junction bases with no gene match: 10. The CDR3 is 15 residues long. Germline CDR1 MNHEY, CDR2 SVGAGI. CDR3 nucleotide sequence: TGTGCCAGCAGGCAACGGCTAGCGGGAGACCACGAGCAGTACTTC. Translated, it gives CASRQRLAGDHEQYF.

This clonotype was observed a handful of times. The chain is built from TRBV30 and TRBJ2-7, with D unresolved. Looked up from germline, CDR1 is GTSNPN and CDR2 is SVGIG (reference sequence). The CDR3 contains 13 residues. Trimming took off 5 bases at V and 5 bases at J, with 16 bases between the two ends. CDR3 sequence reads: CAWARQRVNEQYF. For the CDR3, the DNA is TGTGCCTGGGCCAGACAAAGGGTGAACGAGCAGTACTTC. The variable domain in full, with the rest retrieved from reference TRBV30 and TRBJ2-7, is SQTIHQWPATLVQPVGSPLSLECTVEGTSNPNLYWYRQAAGRGLQLLFYSVGIGQISSEVPQNLSASRPQDRQFILSSKKLLLSDSGFYLCAWARQRVNEQYFGPGTRLTVT.

This clonotype was recorded a few times. V usage is TRBV7-9 and J usage is TRBJ2-7; TRBD1 aligns across 10 bases. CDR1 and CDR2 from the germline V gene are SEHNR and FQNEAQ (reference sequence). J gave up 2 bases and V 1 base, and 2 bases lay outside the gene matches. This CDR3 spans 15 amino acids. The CDR3 bases are TGTGCCAGCAGCTTAGAAGGGACAGGGGCCTACGAGCAGTACTTC. Its translation is CASSLEGTGAYEQYF. Full variable domain (outside the CDR3, taken from reference TRBV7-9 and TRBJ2-7): DTGVSQNPRHKITKRGQNVTFRCDPISEHNRLYWYRQTLGQGPEFLTYFQNEAQLEKSRLLSDRFSAERPKGSFSTLEIQRTEQGDSAMYLCASSLEGTGAYEQYFGPGTRLTVT.

V usage is TRBV20-1 and J usage is TRBJ2-1; D not resolved. Looked up from germline, CDR1 is DFQATT and CDR2 is SNEGSKA (reference sequence). Trimming left V 3 bases short and J 8 bases short, with 11 bases between. This CDR3 comprises 12 residues. The CDR3 DNA reads TGCAGTGCTAGGGAAGGGCCCCATGAGCAGTTCTTC. Encoded protein: CSAREGPHEQFF.

J is TRBJ2-2 and V is TRBV29-1, with 7 nucleotides matching TRBD1. With V trimmed by 4 bases and J by 6 bases, 5 bases remained unmatched. There are 13 residues in the CDR3. From germline, CDR1 is SQVTM and CDR2 ANQGSEA. CDR3 DNA sequence: TGCAGCGTTGGGGCAGGGGGACCCGGGGAGCTGTTTTTT. It specifies CSVGAGGPGELFF.

The genes are TRBV7-3 and TRBJ2-6, with unresolved D. This CDR3 has 15 amino acids. CDR1 and CDR2 (germline): SGHTA, FQGTGA. Trimming stripped 2 bases from V and 0 bases from J, with 5 bases between. CDR3 in DNA: TGTGCCAGCAGCTTATACCTCTCTGGGGCCAACGTCCTGACTTTC. It encodes CASSLYLSGANVLTF.

This sequence joins TRBV7-6 and TRBJ2-5, with 7 bases identical to TRBD1. This CDR3 has 11 residues. Germline loops: CDR1 SGHVS, CDR2 FNYEAQ. V dropped 5 bases and J dropped 12; count of bases not matched to a gene: 6. As DNA, the CDR3 is TGTGCCAGCAGCCATCACAGGGGCAAGTACTTC. Encoded protein: CASSHHRGKYF.

The J gene is TRBJ1-4, the V gene TRBV12-3 or TRBV12-4; 9 bases match TRBD1. With 6 bases clipped from V and 8 bases from J, the junction kept 7 bases outside the gene matches. The CDR3 sequence is 14 residues long. Written as DNA, the CDR3 is TGTGCCAGCAGAAGGGACAGGGAAGAAGAAAAACTGTTTTTT. Translated: CASRRDREEEKLFF.

This clonotype was counted ten times or more. Likely a read error: the CDR3 ends without its conserved phenylalanine or tryptophan. The DNA is left out, because the CDR3 cannot be placed on it with certainty; the CDR3 is given as TCRdb lists it. The V call is TRBV7-6, the J call TRBJ2-7; the DNA was not compared with TRBD1, the D call given in the table. The CDR3 spans 11 residues, counting both ends. Germline V gives CDR1 SGHVS, CDR2 FNYEAQ. The CDR3: CASSPHSQGRI.

This clonotype came up many times. The rearrangement uses TRBV7-2 and TRBJ2-7, with 9 bases fitting TRBD1. V shed 5 bases and J 5 bases; nucleotides not matched to a gene: 13. Germline-derived CDR1 and CDR2 are SGHTA and FQGNSA. The CDR3 is made up of 16 amino acids. The CDR3 here is CASSPTGGTGLNEQYF. In nucleotides, the CDR3 is TGTGCCAGCAGCCCAACTGGGGGGACAGGGTTGAACGAGCAGTACTTC.

In the case of this clonotype: A much larger clone is a single base away; this may be a read error. The chain carries TRBV7-3 and TRBJ2-2; the D is unclear. This CDR3 has 12 residues. The germline CDR1 and CDR2 sequences are SGHTA and FQGTGA. V lost 7 bases, J lost 6 bases, and 9 bases lay in between. The CDR3 loop reads CASNPQPGELFF. The CDR3 DNA reads TGTGCCAGCAACCCCCAACCCGGGGAGCTGTTTTTT.

This clonotype was seen many times. V gene TRBV7-9 combines with J gene TRBJ1-4; 9 nucleotides agree with TRBD1. Trimming took 3 bases from V and 7 from J; bases not matched to a gene: 3. Germline V gene lookup returns CDR1 SEHNR and CDR2 FQNEAQ (reference sequence). The length of the CDR3 is 14 residues. The CDR3 DNA reads as TGTGCCAGCAGCTTGGACAGGGGAGGTGAAAAACTGTTTTTT. Translating it yields CASSLDRGGEKLFF.